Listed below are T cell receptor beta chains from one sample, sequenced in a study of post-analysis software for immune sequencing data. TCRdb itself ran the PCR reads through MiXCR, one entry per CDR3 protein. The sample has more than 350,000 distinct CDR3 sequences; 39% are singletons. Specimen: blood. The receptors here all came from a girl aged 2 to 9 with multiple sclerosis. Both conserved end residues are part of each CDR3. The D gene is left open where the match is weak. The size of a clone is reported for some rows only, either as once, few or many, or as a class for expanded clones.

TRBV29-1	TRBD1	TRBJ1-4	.	CSVIGGATNEKLFF	TGCAGCGTTATAGGGGGCGCAACTAATGAAAAACTGTTTTTT
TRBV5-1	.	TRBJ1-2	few	CASSSLGMALLVYGYTF	TGCGCCAGCAGCTCCTTAGGAATGGCTCTTCTCGTCTATGGCTACACCTTC
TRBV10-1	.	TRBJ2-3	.	CASSRDQADTQYF	TGCGCCAGCAGCCGCGACCAGGCCGATACGCAGTATTTT
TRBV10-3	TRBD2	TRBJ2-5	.	CAIGKAGGQETQYF	TGTGCCATCGGAAAGGCGGGGGGACAAGAGACCCAGTACTTC
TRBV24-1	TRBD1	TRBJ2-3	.	CATSEPDRGRTDTQYF	TGTGCCACCAGTGAACCGGACAGGGGAAGGACAGATACGCAGTATTTT
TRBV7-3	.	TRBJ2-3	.	CASSALVADTQYF	TGTGCCAGCAGCGCACTAGTTGCAGATACGCAGTATTTT
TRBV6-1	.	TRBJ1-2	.	CASLRAGLSYTF	TGTGCCAGCCTTAGGGCAGGGCTCAGCTACACCTTC
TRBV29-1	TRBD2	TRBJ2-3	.	CSVEAGHRLALRTDTQYF	TGCAGCGTTGAGGCAGGGCATCGACTAGCGCTCCGCACAGATACGCAGTATTTT
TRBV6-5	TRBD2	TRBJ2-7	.	CASSAPGLASEQYF	TGTGCCAGCAGTGCACCGGGACTAGCTAGTGAGCAGTACTTC
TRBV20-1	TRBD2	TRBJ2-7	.	CSASGTSGTLYEQYF	TGCAGTGCTAGTGGGACTAGCGGGACTCTCTACGAGCAGTACTTC
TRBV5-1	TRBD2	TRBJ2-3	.	CASSKPGGRTDTQYF	TGCGCCAGCAGTAAACCGGGAGGCCGCACAGATACGCAGTATTTT
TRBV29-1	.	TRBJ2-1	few	CSVDWALNEQFF	TGCAGCGTTGATTGGGCTCTCAATGAGCAGTTCTTC
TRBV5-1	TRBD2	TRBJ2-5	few	CASSPQGLAGASGKTQYF	TGCGCCAGCAGCCCTCAGGGACTAGCGGGGGCCTCAGGGAAGACCCAGTACTTC
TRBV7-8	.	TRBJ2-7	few	CASSWVVTSSYEQYF	TGTGCCAGCAGCTGGGTGGTTACAAGCTCCTACGAGCAGTACTTC
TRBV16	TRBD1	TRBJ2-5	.	CASSQSLDRAYF	TGTGCCAGCAGCCAATCCCTGGACAGGGCGTACTTC
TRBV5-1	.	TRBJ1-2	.	CASSLTPTNDYGYTF	TGCGCCAGCAGCTTGACCCCTACTAATGACTATGGCTACACCTTC
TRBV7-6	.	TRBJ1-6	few	CASSPMEYNSPLHF	TGTGCCAGCAGCCCCATGGAATACAATTCACCCCTCCACTTT
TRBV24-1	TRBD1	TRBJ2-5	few	CATGKGQQETQYF	TGTGCCACCGGAAAGGGACAGCAAGAGACCCAGTACTTC
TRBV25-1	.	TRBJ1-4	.	CASSELEDTPTNEKLFF	TGTGCCAGCAGTGAATTGGAGGACACCCCAACTAATGAAAAACTGTTTTTT
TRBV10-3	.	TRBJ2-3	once	CAIRDGTDTQYF	TGTGCCATCAGGGACGGGACAGATACGCAGTATTTT